The subject of this entry is one T cell receptor beta chain. Antigen specificity is unknown. This entry comes from a study of T-cell memory formation after mild COVID-19. Overall study: Clusters of TCRs were largely donor specific.

Barcoded TCR alpha and TCR beta cDNA libraries with UMIs came from 5'RACE using constant-segment primers. MiXCR, applied by TCRdb to the 5' RACE reads, yields one record per CDR3 protein. The sample includes about 110,000 distinct CDR3 sequences, over 15% of them seen just once. General study points: The main location of contracting CD4+ clones was CM and EM, and that of contracting CD8+ clones was EMRA. Confirmation of SARS-CoV-2 specificity was lacking for second-wave clones peaking day 37.

The specimen sequenced was PBMCs or a T cell subset sorted from them (not recorded which). This TCR was sampled from a man between 18 and 35 years old who had mild COVID-19 (a few samples of this study predate the infection). Cell type and time point are not known.

The CDR3 nucleotides read TGCAGTGCTAGAGATTGGGGCAGGGGGTCGGATGGCTACACCTTC. Translation gives CSARDWGRGSDGYTF. V gene TRBV20-1 combines with J gene TRBJ1-2; 7 nucleotides match TRBD1. V was pared by 0 bases and J by 6 bases, with 10 bases of the junction left unmatched. Per germline, CDR1 DFQATT and CDR2 SNEGSKA (reference sequence). The CDR3 is 15 residues long.